This T cell receptor (beta chain) was identified during a study of regulatory dendritic cells for organ transplantation. This clone occurred once. Its specificity is not known. Clones were read by immunoSEQ multiplex PCR, and TCRdb kept only the in-frame ones, dropping some. Of around 13,000 clones in the sample, roughly three quarters were seen once. Sorted T cells were CFSE-labeled and cultured 5 days with allogeneic regulatory or mature dendritic cells at 1:10. The CDR3 has 17 residues. CDR1 is LNHDA and CDR2 is SQIVND in the germline V gene (reference sequence). The V end was cut by 5 bases, the J end by 4 bases, with 20 bases between.

The sequence was obtained from a human donor in good health. The source material was naive CD8+ T cells from blood cultured with regulatory dendritic cells. Subset meaning: CD45RA+ naive T cells. The chain employs TRBV19 and TRBJ1-4; maybe TRBD1 (6 bases). CDR3 loop: CASSEHRASGNNEKLFF. CDR3 nucleotide sequence: TGTGCCAGTAGTGAACACAGGGCTTCGGGCAATAATGAAAAACTGTTTTTT.